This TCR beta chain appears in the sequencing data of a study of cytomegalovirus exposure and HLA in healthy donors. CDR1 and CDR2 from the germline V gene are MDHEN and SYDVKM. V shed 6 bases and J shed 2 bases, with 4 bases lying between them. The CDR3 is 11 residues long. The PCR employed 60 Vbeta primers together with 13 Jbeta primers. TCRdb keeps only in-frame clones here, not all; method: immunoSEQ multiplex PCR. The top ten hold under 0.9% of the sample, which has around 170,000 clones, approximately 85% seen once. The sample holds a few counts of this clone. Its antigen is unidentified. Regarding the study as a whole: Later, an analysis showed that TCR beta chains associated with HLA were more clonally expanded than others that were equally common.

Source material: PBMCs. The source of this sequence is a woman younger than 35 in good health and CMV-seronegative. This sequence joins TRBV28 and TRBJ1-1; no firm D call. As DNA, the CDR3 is TGTGCCAGCAGCATCAACACTGAAGCTTTCTTT. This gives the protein CASSINTEAFF.